These T cell receptor beta chains were read from a single sample in a study of T cell repertoires in cytomegalovirus infection. No antigen is known for these receptors. TCRdb re-analysed the reads in MiXCR, keeping a single row per CDR3 protein. The table includes a few hundred thousand distinct CDR3 sequences, 33% detected once. Here the sequenced sample was cultured PBMCs, taken from culture after CMV antigen stimulation. Source of these receptors: a human donor in good health (CMV status not recorded). Some clones in this sample may be carry-over from other donors' samples. CDR3s include the opening cysteine and the closing phenylalanine or tryptophan. A D gene is named only where the DNA matches it firmly. Expanded clones get a size class; other rows say once, few or many, or leave the size out.

j_call v_call clone_size d_call cdr3_aa cdr3_nt
TRBJ2-7 TRBV6-6 NA NA CASSYSHKPYEQYF TGTGCCAGCAGTTACTCGCACAAGCCGTACGAGCAGTACTTC
TRBJ1-2 TRBV5-5 NA NA CASSPEQANYGYTF TGTGCCAGCAGCCCTGAACAGGCTAACTATGGCTACACCTTC
TRBJ2-2 TRBV6-1 NA NA CASRNQRPGELFF TGTGCCAGCAGAAATCAGAGGCCCGGGGAGCTGTTTTTT
TRBJ1-2 TRBV7-2 many NA CASSLQVIPNYGYTF TGTGCCAGCAGCTTACAAGTAATTCCTAACTATGGCTACACCTTC
TRBJ2-3 TRBV28 NA NA CASSHTSLIRTDTQYF TGTGCCAGCAGCCACACTAGCCTAATTAGGACAGATACGCAGTATTTT
TRBJ2-4 TRBV6-8 NA NA CASSSRQAGGKNIQYF TGTGCCAGCAGTTCCCGACAGGCTGGGGGCAAAAACATTCAGTACTTC
TRBJ2-1 TRBV29-1 few TRBD2 CSVGGAGGFKDEQFF TGCAGCGTTGGGGGGGCGGGAGGGTTTAAGGATGAGCAGTTCTTC
TRBJ1-6 TRBV7-3 many TRBD1 CASRPGQGNSPLHF TGTGCCAGCAGACCGGGACAGGGGAACTCACCCCTCCACTTT
TRBJ2-3 TRBV10-3 NA TRBD2 CAVRAGGADYSTDTQYF TGTGCCGTCAGGGCGGGGGGTGCAGACTACAGCACAGATACGCAGTATTTT
TRBJ2-5 TRBV6-6 NA NA CASSYPRRGGETQYF TGTGCCAGCAGTTACCCCCGCCGGGGCGGAGAGACCCAGTACTTC
TRBJ2-7 TRBV7-3 NA TRBD1 CASSSDRGREQYF TGTGCCAGCAGCTCGGACAGGGGACGCGAGCAGTACTTC
TRBJ1-1 TRBV20-1 few NA CSARMGGTEAFF TGCAGTGCTAGAATGGGGGGCACTGAAGCTTTCTTT
TRBJ2-5 TRBV6-1 NA TRBD2 CASTLGLAGEETQYF TGTGCCAGCACCCTCGGACTAGCGGGAGAGGAGACCCAGTACTTC
TRBJ2-5 TRBV25-1 NA NA CASSVRGKMLNRETQYF TGTGCCAGCAGTGTTAGGGGGAAGATGCTGAATCGGGAGACCCAGTACTTC
TRBJ1-2 TRBV11-3 NA TRBD1 CASSAQDRGRDYGYTF TGTGCCAGCAGCGCACAAGACAGGGGGCGCGACTATGGCTACACCTTC
TRBJ2-1 TRBV4-1 NA NA CASSQARGLNNEQFF TGCGCCAGCAGCCAAGCAAGAGGCCTTAACAATGAGCAGTTCTTC
TRBJ2-1 TRBV7-2 few NA CASSPLKGTGYNEQFF TGTGCCAGCAGCCCCCTCAAGGGGACGGGGTACAATGAGCAGTTCTTC
TRBJ1-2 TRBV29-1 NA NA CSVEENYGYTF TGCAGCGTTGAAGAAAACTATGGCTACACCTTC
TRBJ1-3 TRBV27 NA NA CASSLRPIGNTIYF TGTGCCAGCAGTCTCCGACCTATCGGAAACACCATATATTTT
TRBJ2-3 TRBV6-6 few NA CASSYLRGADTQYF TGTGCCAGCAGTTACCTTAGAGGGGCAGATACGCAGTATTTT